The 5 T cell receptor beta chains below come from one sample, sequenced in a study of response to subunit inactivated influenza vaccine. One entry per CDR3 protein results from TCRdb running MiXCR on the RT-PCR reads. The sample records over 800,000 distinct CDR3 sequences, approximately 22% being singletons. Sequenced here: PBMCs from blood, sampled roughly 5 days after vaccination. Receptors were obtained from a man aged 50 to 60 who received an inactivated influenza vaccine.

This clonotype was counted between two and nine times. The J gene is TRBJ2-1, the V gene TRBV28; 14 bases match TRBD2. Germline loops: CDR1 MDHEN, CDR2 SYDVKM. The junction had 6 bases not matched to a gene; V was cut back by 2 bases and J by 6 bases. The CDR3 totals 17 residues. CDR3 loop: CASSLPPGLAGVNEQFF. The CDR3 DNA is TGTGCCAGCAGTTTACCTCCGGGACTAGCGGGAGTCAATGAGCAGTTCTTC. Variable domain in full (rest from reference TRBV28 and TRBJ2-1): DVKVTQSSRYLVKRTGEKVFLECVQDMDHENMFWYRQDPGLGLRLIYFSYDVKMKEKGDIPEGYSVSREKKERFSLILESASTNQTSMYLCASSLPPGLAGVNEQFFGPGTRLTVL.

The V and J genes are TRBV5-6 and TRBJ2-2; the D is unclear. There are 16 residues in the CDR3. Germline CDR1 SGHDT, CDR2 YYEEEE. V lost 0 bases to trimming and J lost 3 bases, with 12 bases between them. As DNA, the CDR3 is TGTGCCAGCAGCTTGGGAACCGCGAAAGACACCGGGGAGCTGTTTTTT. Protein sequence: CASSLGTAKDTGELFF.

This clonotype was observed a few times. The genes are TRBV30 and TRBJ2-7; maybe TRBD2 (6 bases). CDR3 length: 13 residues. V shed 3 bases and J shed 2 bases, with 11 bases lying between them. CDR1 is GTSNPN and CDR2 is SVGIG in the germline V gene (reference sequence). The CDR3 protein is CAWSGGSPYEQYF. The DNA for the CDR3 is TGTGCCTGGAGCGGGGGATCCCCCTACGAGCAGTACTTC.

This clonotype was picked up a small number of times. The chain carries TRBV7-2 and TRBJ2-5, with no clear D. The CDR3 consists of 12 residues. Trimming cost V 1 base and J 7 bases, with 7 bases left between them. The germline CDR1 and CDR2 sequences are SGHTA and FQGNSA. In DNA, the CDR3 is TGTGCCAGCAGCTTAGACTCCGCGACCCAGTACTTC. Amino acids: CASSLDSATQYF. The variable domain in full, with the rest retrieved from reference TRBV7-2 and TRBJ2-5, is GAGVSQSPSNKVTEKGKDVELRCDPISGHTALYWYRQSLGQGLEFLIYFQGNSAPDKSGLPSDRFSAERTGGSVSTLTIQRTQQEDSAVYLCASSLDSATQYFGPGTRLLVL.

The chain carries TRBV5-1 and TRBJ2-2; 8 bases fit TRBD1. CDR3 length equals 15 residues. Trimming took 4 bases from V and 3 from J; bases not matched to a gene: 5. Per germline, CDR1 SGHRS and CDR2 YFSETQ. DNA for the CDR3: TGCGCCAGCAGCCGGGACAGGCCTGACACCGGGGAGCTGTTTTTT. Its protein is CASSRDRPDTGELFF.